This passage covers 16 T cell receptor beta chains from one sample sequenced in a study of vaccination and CD4 T cells after COVID-19. Time point specified: late sampling 161 to 241 days after vaccination in three convalescent patients. TCRdb fed the PCR reads into MiXCR, producing one record per CDR3 protein. The sample holds 30,000 or so distinct CDR3 sequences, 49% seen once. The sample was CD4+ T cells from blood, taken about 7 months after SARS-CoV-2 vaccination. Source of these receptors: a human donor who had recovered from COVID-19.

J is TRBJ2-3 and V is TRBV15; tentative D call: TRBD2 (6 bases). V shed 3 bases and J shed 1 base, with 8 bases lying between them. The CDR3 sequence is 14 residues long. Germline loops: CDR1 LNHNV, CDR2 YYDKDF (reference sequence). The CDR3 is CATSSGSGTDTQYF. CDR3 nucleotides: TGTGCCACCAGCAGCGGGAGTGGCACAGATACGCAGTATTTT.

The rearrangement joins TRBV20-1 to TRBJ2-5, with a possible D match to TRBD2 (5 bases). The CDR3 is 12 residues long. Germline V CDR1 and CDR2: DFQATT, SNEGSKA (reference sequence). The CDR3 reads CSGKRGQETQYF. CDR3 bases: TGCAGCGGCAAACGGGGTCAAGAGACCCAGTACTTC.

This clonotype occurred a few times. The rearrangement uses TRBV7-9 and TRBJ1-1, with TRBD1 matching 7 bases. J lost 5 bases, V lost 2 bases, and 8 bases had no gene match. The CDR3 sequence is 15 residues long. Germline V gene lookup returns CDR1 SEHNR and CDR2 FQNEAQ (reference sequence). CDR3 sequence: CASSLPPRGGTEAFF. Written as DNA, the CDR3 is TGTGCCAGCAGCTTACCGCCCAGGGGGGGGACTGAAGCTTTCTTT.

In this sample, this clonotype turned up a few times. The genes are TRBV12-3 or TRBV12-4 and TRBJ2-5, with D unclear. The CDR3 totals 13 residues. The V gene lost 7 bases and the J gene lost 5 bases, with 14 bases spanning the gap. CDR3 sequence reads: CASTLRPEETQYF. The DNA of the CDR3 is TGTGCCAGCACCCTAAGGCCGGAGGAGACCCAGTACTTC.

V gene TRBV5-1 combines with J gene TRBJ1-1, with TRBD1 identical over 9 bases. CDR3 size: 15 residues. V lost 0 bases, J lost 6 bases, and 6 bases stayed unmatched. In germline, CDR1 is SGHRS, CDR2 YFSETQ. The CDR3 DNA reads as TGCGCCAGCAGCTTGGCACCCACAGGGGGCTCTGAAGCTTTCTTT. Its protein product is CASSLAPTGGSEAFF. Looking up the rest from reference TRBV5-1 and TRBJ1-1 gives the full variable domain: KAGVTQTPRYLIKTRGQQVTLSCSPISGHRSVSWYQQTPGQGLQFLFEYFSETQRNKGNFPGRFSGRQFSNSRSEMNVSTLELGDSALYLCASSLAPTGGSEAFFGQGTRLTVV.

This chain uses TRBV6-1 with TRBJ1-2; D possibly corresponds to TRBD1 (5 bases). The CDR3 is 13 residues long. The V and J ends lost 1 base and 7 bases respectively, with 10 bases between them. Per germline, CDR1 MNHNS and CDR2 SASEGT. CDR3 region: CASSEGAGSGYTF. The CDR3 bases are TGTGCCAGCAGTGAAGGGGCAGGGAGTGGCTACACCTTC.

This clonotype came up a few times. This sequence joins TRBV19 and TRBJ2-7; possibly TRBD2 for D (5 bases). Germline CDR1 is LNHDA and CDR2 is SQIVND (reference sequence). The germline V and J ends were trimmed by 3 bases and 3 bases, with 12 bases remaining between them. The CDR3 length is 14 residues. The CDR3 loop is CASSILFGGYEQYF. The CDR3, as DNA: TGTGCCAGTAGTATCCTGTTTGGAGGCTACGAGCAGTACTTC. Combining the CDR3 with reference TRBV19 and TRBJ2-7 gives the whole variable domain DGGITQSPKYLFRKEGQNVTLSCEQNLNHDAMYWYRQDPGQGLRLIYYSQIVNDFQKGDIAEGYSVSREKKESFPLTVTSAQKNPTAFYLCASSILFGGYEQYFGPGTRLTVT.

The chain is built from TRBV6-2 or TRBV6-3 and TRBJ2-1; a weak D match, TRBD2 (5 bases). This CDR3 spans 13 amino acids. Germline loops: CDR1 MNHEY, CDR2 SVGEGT. V was cut by 3 bases and J by 8 bases, with 11 bases left in between. The CDR3 loop reads CASSYGSYYEQFF. The CDR3 bases are TGTGCCAGCAGTTATGGGAGTTACTATGAGCAGTTCTTC.

This clonotype was detected a few times. The V call is TRBV24-1, the J call TRBJ2-3; D may be TRBD1 (5 bases). The CDR3 loop spans 13 amino acids. Between the trimmed V and J ends, which lost 9 bases and 2 bases, there was a span of 11 bases. CDR1 and CDR2 from the germline V gene are KGHDR and SFDVKD. The chain's CDR3 is CATVDTVTDTQYF. CDR3 coding DNA: TGTGCCACCGTGGACACAGTCACAGATACGCAGTATTTT.

A remark on this clonotype: One base away lies a much larger clone, so this may be a sequencing read error. The rearrangement joins TRBV2 to TRBJ1-5; 7 bases map to TRBD1. The CDR3 spans 14 residues. J lost 1 base, V lost 6 bases, and 3 bases had no gene match. Germline-derived CDR1 and CDR2 are SNHLY and FYNNEI. The chain's CDR3 is CASSRDSSNQPQHF. Written as DNA, the CDR3 is TGTGCCAGCAGCCGGGACAGCAGCAATCAGCCCCAGCATTTT.

The chain links TRBV7-2 to TRBJ2-4, with D unresolved. There are 15 residues in the CDR3. The V end was cut by 1 base, the J end by 6 bases, with 13 bases between. Per germline, CDR1 SGHTA and CDR2 FQGNSA. The CDR3 protein is CASSLEGTVGNIQYF. The CDR3 nucleotides are TGTGCCAGCAGCTTAGAGGGTACGGTGGGAAACATTCAGTACTTC.

V is TRBV20-1 and J is TRBJ2-7; no clear D. The CDR3 totals 12 residues. Germline CDR1 reads DFQATT; CDR2 reads SNEGSKA (reference sequence). Trimming cost V 5 bases and J 0 bases, with 8 bases left between them. CDR3 sequence: CSASIGSYEQYF. The CDR3 DNA reads TGCAGTGCTTCGATAGGCTCCTACGAGCAGTACTTC.

This sequence joins TRBV28 and TRBJ1-6; 8 bases fit TRBD1. This CDR3 spans 16 amino acids. Per the germline V gene, CDR1 is MDHEN and CDR2 is SYDVKM. V was clipped by 6 bases and J by 5 bases; unmatched bases: 9. The DNA of the CDR3 is TGTGCCAGCAGGGCGGACAGGGCGGCCCATAATTCACCCCTCCACTTT. This sequence encodes CASRADRAAHNSPLHF. Variable domain in full (rest from reference TRBV28 and TRBJ1-6): DVKVTQSSRYLVKRTGEKVFLECVQDMDHENMFWYRQDPGLGLRLIYFSYDVKMKEKGDIPEGYSVSREKKERFSLILESASTNQTSMYLCASRADRAAHNSPLHFGNGTRLTVT.

The chain joins TRBV7-2 to TRBJ2-7; a possible D gene is TRBD2 (5 bases). This CDR3 spans 15 amino acids. V lost 1 base and J lost 7, with 17 bases in between. The germline V gene encodes CDR1 SGHTA and CDR2 FQGNSA. The DNA for the CDR3 is TGTGCCAGCAGCTTAGGAGCCCAGCGGACGGGGGAGCAGTACTTC. Protein product: CASSLGAQRTGEQYF.

A few counts support this clonotype. The V call is TRBV20-1, the J call TRBJ1-3, with D unclear. Trimming took off 0 bases at V and 4 bases at J, with 13 bases between the two ends. CDR3 length equals 15 residues. CDR1 DFQATT and CDR2 SNEGSKA come from the germline V gene (reference sequence). In nucleotides, the CDR3 is TGCAGTGCTAGAGACGACCGTCCACCCGGAAACACCATATATTTT. Its protein is CSARDDRPPGNTIYF.

This rearrangement joins TRBV2 to TRBJ2-1; D is uncertain. Per the germline V gene, CDR1 is SNHLY and CDR2 is FYNNEI. V lost 4 bases, J lost 5 bases, and 12 bases lay in between. The CDR3 spans 14 residues. The CDR3 DNA follows: TGTGCCAGCAGTGTGAGTTATGGTAACAATGAGCAGTTCTTC. Encoded protein: CASSVSYGNNEQFF.